This T cell receptor beta chain was captured by sequencing in a study of cytomegalovirus exposure and HLA in healthy donors. Study-wide context: The Caucasian-associated ancestry cluster contained 65% to 85% of the 300 to 450 genotyped donors.

Note on this clone: The antigen is undetermined.

The CDR3 is 17 amino acids. Germline V gives CDR1 MDHEN, CDR2 SYDVKM. Germline trimming cut 0 bases from V and 10 bases from J; bases unmatched to any gene: 15. Findings of the study overall: It was 160 or so TCR beta chains that were listed as cytomegalovirus-associated.

The PCR was carried out with 60 Vbeta primers and 13 Jbeta primers. Clones were sequenced by immunoSEQ multiplex PCR, and TCRdb holds only the in-frame ones, with some missing. In the table there are under 150,000 clones, around three quarters of which are singletons. The TCR sequence derives from a young man in good health and CMV-seropositive. The V call is TRBV28, the J call TRBJ2-1; TRBD2 matches 7 bases. Specimen: PBMCs. The CDR3 is CASSLWGDYRSPEEQFF. The CDR3 DNA follows: TGTGCCAGCAGTTTATGGGGGGACTACCGATCCCCTGAAGAGCAGTTCTTC.